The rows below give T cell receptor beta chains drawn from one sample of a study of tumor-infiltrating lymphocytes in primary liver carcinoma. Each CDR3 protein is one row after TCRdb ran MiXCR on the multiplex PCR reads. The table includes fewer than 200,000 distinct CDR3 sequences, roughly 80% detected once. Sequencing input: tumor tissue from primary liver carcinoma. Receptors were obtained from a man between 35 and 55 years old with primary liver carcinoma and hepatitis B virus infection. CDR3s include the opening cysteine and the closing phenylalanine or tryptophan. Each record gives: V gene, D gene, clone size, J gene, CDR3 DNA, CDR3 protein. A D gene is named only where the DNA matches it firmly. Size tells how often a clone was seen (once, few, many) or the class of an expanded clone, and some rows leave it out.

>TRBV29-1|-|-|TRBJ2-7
TGCACCGTTGTGGACCCACCCGGCGAGCAGTACTTC
CTVVDPPGEQYF
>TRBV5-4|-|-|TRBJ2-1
TGTGCCAGCAGCTCCTCTAGGATCTACAATGAGCAGTTCTTC
CASSSSRIYNEQFF
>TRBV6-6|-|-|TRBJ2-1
TGTGCCAGCAGTTACCCGGGAGACGGCTACAATGAGCAGTTGTTC
CASSYPGDGYNEQLF
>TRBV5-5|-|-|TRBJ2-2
TGTGCCAACAGACTCCATACCGGGGAGCTGTTTTTT
CANRLHTGELFF
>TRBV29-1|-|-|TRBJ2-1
TGCAGCGCCAATCTAATAGCGGCCAACTACTGCAATGAGCAGTTCTTC
CSANLIAANYCNEQFF
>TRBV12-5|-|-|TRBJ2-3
TGTGGTAGTAGTTTGGAAGAGGGTCCCACAGATACGCAGTATTTT
CGSSLEEGPTDTQYF
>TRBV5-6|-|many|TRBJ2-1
TGTGCCAGCAGCCCGTCTGGGAGCAGGAGGGACAATGAGCAGTTCTTC
CASSPSGSRRDNEQFF
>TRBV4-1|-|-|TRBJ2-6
TGCGCCAGCAGCCAACCGGTACAGGGTGTCGGAGGGGCCAACCTCCTGACTTTC
CASSQPVQGVGGANLLTF
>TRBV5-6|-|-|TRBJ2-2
TGTGCCAGCAGGCCGAGACAGACGAACACCGGGGAGCTGTTTTTT
CASRPRQTNTGELFF
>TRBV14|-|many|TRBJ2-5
TGTGCCAGCAACCAAGCCGGGGGCCAAGAGACCCAGTACTTC
CASNQAGGQETQYF
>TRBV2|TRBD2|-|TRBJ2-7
TGTGCCCGCCCTTCACCCGTTAGCGGGGACTCCTACGAGCAGTACTTC
CARPSPVSGDSYEQYF
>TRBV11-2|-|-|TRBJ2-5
TGTAGCAGCAGCCTGACGAGTAACCAAGAGACCCAGTACTTC
CSSSLTSNQETQYF
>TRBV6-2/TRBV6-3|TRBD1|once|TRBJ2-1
TGTGTCAACACCGAACCGGGACAGGGGGCAACGGAGCAGTTCTTC
CVNTEPGQGATEQFF
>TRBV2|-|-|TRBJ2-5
TGTGTCAGCGGCGAGTACGAGACCCAATACTTC
CVSGEYETQYF
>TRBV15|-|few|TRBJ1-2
TGTGCCACCAGCAGAGATCGATTTGGAGGGGCGGACTATGGCTACACCTTC
CATSRDRFGGADYGYTF
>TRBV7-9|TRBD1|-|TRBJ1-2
TGTGCCAGCAGCTCCAGATCCCAGGGGGGGAGCAACTATGGCTACACCTTC
CASSSRSQGGSNYGYTF
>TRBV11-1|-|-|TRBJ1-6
TGTGCCAGCAGTCGGACGCTAGTTTCACCAGTCCACTTT
CASSRTLVSPVHF
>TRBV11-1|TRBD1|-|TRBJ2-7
TGTGCCTGCAGCATCGGGACAGGACTCTACAAACAGTACTTC
CACSIGTGLYKQYF
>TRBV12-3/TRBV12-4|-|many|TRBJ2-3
TGTGCCAGCAGTTTAAACGTGGGCAGGGGACGGGCAGATACGCAGTATTTT
CASSLNVGRGRADTQYF
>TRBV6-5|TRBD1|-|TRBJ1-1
TGTACCAGCAGTTTGGGACAGGCCAACACTGAAGCTTTCTTT
CTSSLGQANTEAFF
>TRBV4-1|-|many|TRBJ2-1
TGCGCCAGCAGCTCCAGAACTCTCAGGGGTGGGGTCTACTATGAGCAGTTCTTC
CASSSRTLRGGVYYEQFF
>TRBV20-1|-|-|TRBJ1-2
TGCCTGACCTTCCCTCCCAGGGCAGACTATGGCTACACCTTC
CLTFPPRADYGYTF
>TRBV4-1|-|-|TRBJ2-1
TGCCCCAGCAGCCAAGACCGAGGAGGGAGGACCAGGGTTCCCAATGAGCAGTTCTTC
CPSSQDRGGRTRVPNEQFF
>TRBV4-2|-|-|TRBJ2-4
TGTGCCAGCAGCCAAGATCTGGATATTCGATACTTC
CASSQDLDIRYF
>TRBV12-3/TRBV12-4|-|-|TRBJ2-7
TGTGTCAGCAGTTTGTCTGGTATCCACGAGCAGTACTTC
CVSSLSGIHEQYF
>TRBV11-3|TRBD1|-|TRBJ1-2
TGTGTCAGCAGCCCATGGGGACAGTCCTCATCCCACTCCGGCTACACCTTC
CVSSPWGQSSSHSGYTF
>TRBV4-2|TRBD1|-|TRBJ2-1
TGTGCCAGCAGCCACGCAGGGGGACAGGGGAACAATGAGCAAATCTTC
CASSHAGGQGNNEQIF
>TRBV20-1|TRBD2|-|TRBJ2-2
TGCAGTGCTCCCTCAGGACTAGCGGGTTTGAACACCGGGGAGCTGTTTTTT
CSAPSGLAGLNTGELFF
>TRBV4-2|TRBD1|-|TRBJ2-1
TGTGCCAGCAGCCGCGCCGAGGGACAGGGGGACAATGAGCAGTTCTTC
CASSRAEGQGDNEQFF
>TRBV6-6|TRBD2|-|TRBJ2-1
TGTGCCAGCAGGAGTAGCGGGAAGGCCGGGGTTGAGCAGTTCTTC
CASRSSGKAGVEQFF
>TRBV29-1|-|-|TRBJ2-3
TGTAGCGTTGGTGCCAAGAGGGCTACGCAGTATTTC
CSVGAKRATQYF
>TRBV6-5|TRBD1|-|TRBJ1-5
TGTGTCAGCAGTTACTCGGGGACAGGCAATCAGCCCCAGCACTTT
CVSSYSGTGNQPQHF
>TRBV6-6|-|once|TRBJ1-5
TGTGTCAGCAGTTACGAGGCAGGGGATCAGCTCCAGCATTTT
CVSSYEAGDQLQHF
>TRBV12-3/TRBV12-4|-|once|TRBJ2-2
TGTGCCAGGGAGTCCTCCGCCCCGGGCTGGACCTGGGAGCTGTTTTTT
CARESSAPGWTWELFF
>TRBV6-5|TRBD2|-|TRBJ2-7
TGTGCCAACAGTTCACTCCAGTCTATAACTAGCGGGACGGACGAGCAATACTTC
CANSSLQSITSGTDEQYF
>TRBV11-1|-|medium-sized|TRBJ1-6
TGTGCCAGCAGCAGGGCACGGGGTTCACCCCTCCACTTT
CASSRARGSPLHF
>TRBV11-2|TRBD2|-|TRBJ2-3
TGTGTCAACAGCTTACAAGCGGGAATCAGCACAGATACGCAGTATTTT
CVNSLQAGISTDTQYF
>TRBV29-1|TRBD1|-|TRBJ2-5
TGCAGCGTTGCCAACGGACAGGGTCAAGAGACCCAGTACTTC
CSVANGQGQETQYF
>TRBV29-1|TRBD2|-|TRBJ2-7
TGCAGCGATCAACCGAGGGGAGGGCGCGAGCGGTACTTC
CSDQPRGGRERYF
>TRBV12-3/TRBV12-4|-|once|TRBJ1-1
TGTGCCAGCAGCTGGAAGGTACCGTTGATGAACACTGAAGCTTTCTTT
CASSWKVPLMNTEAFF
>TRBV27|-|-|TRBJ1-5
TGTGCCAGGAGCCCAGACAATCGTTATCAGCCCCAGCATTTT
CARSPDNRYQPQHF
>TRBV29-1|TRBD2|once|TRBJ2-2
TGCAGCGTTTGGACTAGCGTGGCGACCACCGGGGAGCTGTTTTTT
CSVWTSVATTGELFF
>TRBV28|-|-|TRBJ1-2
TGTGCCAGCAGTTCCCTCGCTGACTCGGGGTATGGTTACACCTTC
CASSSLADSGYGYTF
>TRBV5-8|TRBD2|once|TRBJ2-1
TGTGCCAGCAGGATCACGGGAACTAGCGGTAGCAATGAGCAGTTTTTC
CASRITGTSGSNEQFF
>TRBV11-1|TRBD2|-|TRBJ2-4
TGTGCCAGCAGCTCTCACGGGACTAGCGTTACCAAAAACATTCAGTACTTC
CASSSHGTSVTKNIQYF
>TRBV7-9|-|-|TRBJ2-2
TGTCCCAGCAGCTTAGTACGCCAGGGAAGGCACCGGGAGCTGTCTTTT
CPSSLVRQGRHRELSF
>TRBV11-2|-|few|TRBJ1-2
TGTGCCAGTAGCTTAGGTTCGGTAGCCTATTCTCGAGGCTACACATTC
CASSLGSVAYSRGYTF
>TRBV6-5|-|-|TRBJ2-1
TGTGCTAACAGTTACGTGGATGAGCAGTTCTTC
CANSYVDEQFF
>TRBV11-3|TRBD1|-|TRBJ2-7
TGTGCCAGCAGAGTGGGACAGTCCTACGACCAATACTTC
CASRVGQSYDQYF
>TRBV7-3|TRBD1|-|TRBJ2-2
TGTACCAGCAGCCACAAGGGGGCCACGCTCAGCGGCACCGGGGAGCTGTTTTTT
CTSSHKGATLSGTGELFF
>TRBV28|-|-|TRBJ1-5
TGTGCCAACAGTTTCCAGGGAGCTACTAAGCCCCAGCATTTT
CANSFQGATKPQHF
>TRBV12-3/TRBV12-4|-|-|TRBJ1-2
TGTGCCAGCACCGCAACGGGACCCTCATATGGCTACACCTTC
CASTATGPSYGYTF
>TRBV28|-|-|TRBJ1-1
TGTGCCAGCAGCCTTTGGGGGGGCGCCACTGATGCTTTCTTT
CASSLWGGATDAFF
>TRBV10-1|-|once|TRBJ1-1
TGCGCCAGCATTGAGAGTGGGGGCACTGAAGCTTTCTTT
CASIESGGTEAFF